Here is one T cell receptor beta chain with its context. The CDR3 sequence is 12 residues long. Between the trimmed V and J ends, which lost 3 bases and 7 bases, there was a span of 12 bases. The germline CDR1 and CDR2 sequences are SQVTM and ANQGSEA. This sample's treatment: preoperative locoregional IRX-2 cytokine immunotherapy. Samples came from a phase Ib trial of preoperative locoregional IRX-2 cytokine immunotherapy. This entry is derived from a study of preoperative IRX-2 immunotherapy in early breast cancer. Clones were read by immunoSEQ multiplex PCR, and TCRdb kept only the in-frame ones, dropping some. The data contain roughly 93,000 clones, 80% to 90% of them seen just once; the ten biggest clones take up over 2%.

Sequences were derived from tumor tissue, sampled after IRX-2 immunotherapy. The sequence was collected from a human donor with breast cancer. The V call is TRBV29-1, the J call TRBJ1-2; TRBD1 is a possible D gene (6 bases). CDR3 sequence (DNA): TGCAGCGTTGATGGGGGCGGAACTGGCTACACCTTC. Translating it yields CSVDGGGTGYTF.